What follows is one T cell receptor beta chain and its context. Its antigen is not known. A junction end diverges from the germline sequence, so it may reflect a read error. These data are taken from a study of early T cells in non-severe SARS-CoV-2 infection. Study-wide context: From unsorted whole blood, bulk RNA was sequenced, and the chains remained unpaired. Study-wide findings and caveats: Private and CD4 specificities were missed by VDJdb matching, which favored anti-spike CD8 responses.

This CDR3 has 11 amino acids. Molecules of cDNA were individually given unique molecular identifiers that were attached to them. TCRdb reprocessed the 5' RACE reads with MiXCR, giving one entry per CDR3 protein. In the table there are about 47,000 distinct CDR3 sequences, less than 9.5% of which are singletons. The chain employs TRBV12-3 or TRBV12-4 and TRBJ2-3; 7 bases align to TRBD2. The origin of this receptor is an adult who was a healthcare worker with PCR-confirmed SARS-CoV-2 infection or an uninfected control (not recorded which). This specimen consisted of whole blood, obtained at baseline. The chain's CDR3 is CASSLGGRAAF. The CDR3 region has the DNA TGTGCCAGCAGTTTAGGAGGGAGGGCGGCATTT.